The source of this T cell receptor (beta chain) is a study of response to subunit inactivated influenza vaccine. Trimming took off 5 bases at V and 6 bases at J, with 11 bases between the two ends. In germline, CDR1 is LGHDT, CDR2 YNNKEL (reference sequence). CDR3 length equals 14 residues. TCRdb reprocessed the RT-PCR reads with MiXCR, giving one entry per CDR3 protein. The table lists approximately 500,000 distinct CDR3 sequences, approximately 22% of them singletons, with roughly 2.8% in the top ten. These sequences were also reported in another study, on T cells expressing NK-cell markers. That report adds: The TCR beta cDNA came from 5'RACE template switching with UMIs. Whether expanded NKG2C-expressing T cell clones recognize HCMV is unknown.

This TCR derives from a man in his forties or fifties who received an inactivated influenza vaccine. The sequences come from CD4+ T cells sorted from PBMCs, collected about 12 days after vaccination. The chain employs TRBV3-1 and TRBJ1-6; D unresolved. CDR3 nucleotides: TGTGCCAGCAGCGCAGCGGGGTTTAATTCACCCCTCCACTTT. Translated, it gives CASSAAGFNSPLHF.